The 20 T cell receptor beta chains given below trace back to one sample, sequenced in a study of cytomegalovirus exposure and HLA in healthy donors. The table came from immunoSEQ multiplex PCR; TCRdb's copy has only in-frame clones and leaves some out. This sample carries roughly 150,000 clones, roughly 93% of them seen once, and the ten largest clones take approximately 2%. Sequencing input: PBMCs. These receptors all come from a man aged 18 to 30 in good health and CMV-seropositive.

This clone has only one observation. The chain combines TRBV5-5 with TRBJ2-7, with D hard to call. CDR1 is SGHKS and CDR2 is YYEKEE in the germline V gene (reference sequence). The CDR3 is 15 amino acids. The V and J ends lost 4 bases and 2 bases respectively, with 16 bases between them. The CDR3 spells CASSPTGDFPYEQYF. CDR3 in DNA: TGTGCCAGCAGCCCCACCGGAGACTTTCCCTACGAGCAGTACTTC.

This clone was seen just once. The V call is TRBV6-5, the J call TRBJ1-3; D remains ambiguous. Looked up from germline, CDR1 is MNHEY and CDR2 is SVGAGI. CDR3 length equals 15 residues. V was trimmed by 6 bases and J by 0 bases, leaving 12 bases between them. For the CDR3, the DNA is TGTGCCAGCAGCCCACCCTCGAGCTCTGGAAACACCATATATTTT. It yields the protein CASSPPSSSGNTIYF.

The chain combines TRBV27 with TRBJ2-7, with D uncertain. This CDR3 contains 14 residues. The germline CDR1 and CDR2 sequences are MNHEY and SMNVEV (reference sequence). Trimming pared 1 base from V and 0 bases from J, leaving 7 bases between. CDR3 amino acids: CASSLYYLSYEQYF. DNA of the CDR3: TGTGCCAGCAGTTTATACTACCTCTCCTACGAGCAGTACTTC.

This clone was observed a single time. The CDR3 is CASSLAGGGDTQYF. The DNA for the CDR3 is TGTGCCAGCAGCTTAGCGGGAGGGGGGGATACGCAGTATTTT. This chain joins TRBV7-2 and TRBJ2-3; maybe TRBD2 (7 bases). This CDR3 region has 14 residues. Per germline, CDR1 SGHTA and CDR2 FQGNSA. The V and J ends lost 0 bases and 6 bases respectively, with 10 bases between them.

The chain couples TRBV7-2 to TRBJ2-3; maybe TRBD2 (5 bases). Germline values: CDR1 SGHTA, CDR2 FQGNSA. This CDR3 comprises 14 residues. Trimming stripped 3 bases from V and 1 base from J, with 8 bases between. The CDR3 nucleotides read TGTGCCAGCAGCTTTGGGAGTCGCACAGATACGCAGTATTTT. Amino acid sequence: CASSFGSRTDTQYF.

V and J are TRBV4-2 and TRBJ2-7; D is possibly TRBD2 (5 bases). The V gene lost 0 bases and the J gene lost 1 base, with 10 bases spanning the gap. Germline-derived CDR1 and CDR2 are LGHNA and YNFKEQ. The CDR3 has 15 amino acids. CDR3 DNA sequence: TGTGCCAGCAGCCAAGATATTCGGGAATCCTACGAGCAGTACTTC. It translates to CASSQDIRESYEQYF.

The chain recombines TRBV5-4 with TRBJ2-1; 8 bases fit TRBD2. V gave up 3 bases and J gave up 9 bases; unmatched junction bases: 14. The germline V gene has CDR1 SGHNT and CDR2 YYREEE (reference sequence). There are 16 residues in the CDR3. Here the CDR3 reads CASSSTSNGRAGEQFF. The CDR3 DNA sequence: TGTGCCAGCAGCTCCACGTCGAACGGGAGGGCGGGTGAGCAGTTCTTC.

The chain links TRBV5-5 to TRBJ2-7; maybe TRBD2 (5 bases). The V end lost 7 bases, the J end lost 4 bases, and 30 bases lay between the germline ends. Germline V lookup: CDR1 SGHKS, CDR2 YYEKEE (reference sequence). The CDR3 spans 18 residues. DNA for the CDR3: TGTGCCAGCGGAAAAGGGTCCCAGACTATGACTCTCTGGTACGAGCAGTACTTC. Its protein product is CASGKGSQTMTLWYEQYF.

The chain combines TRBV10-3 with TRBJ2-3; weak D call: TRBD1 (6 bases). This CDR3 has 14 residues. Germline values: CDR1 ENHRY, CDR2 SYGVKD. Trimming shortened V by 5 bases and J by 2 bases, and 11 bases separated the two germline ends. CDR3 sequence reads: CAISQGWDTDTQYF. CDR3 coding DNA: TGTGCCATCAGTCAGGGGTGGGACACAGATACGCAGTATTTT.

The rearrangement uses TRBV6-5 and TRBJ2-7; TRBD1 agrees at 9 bases. This CDR3 has 15 residues. In germline, CDR1 is MNHEY, CDR2 SVGAGI. J gave up 6 bases and V 4 bases, and 10 bases lay outside the gene matches. The CDR3 sequence is CASSWTGQGLGEQYF. The CDR3 DNA sequence: TGTGCCAGCAGTTGGACGGGACAGGGTCTCGGCGAGCAGTACTTC.

V gene TRBV6-6 combines with J gene TRBJ1-4, with D possibly TRBD1 on 5 matching bases. The V and J ends lost 2 bases and 5 bases respectively, with 6 bases between them. The CDR3 has 13 residues. CDR1 is MNHNY and CDR2 is SVGAGI in the germline V gene (reference sequence). CDR3 in amino acids: CASSYRGNEKLFF. The CDR3 nucleotides read TGTGCCAGCAGTTACAGGGGAAATGAAAAACTGTTTTTT.

The chain carries TRBV27 and TRBJ2-7, with 9 bases aligning to TRBD2. J lost 4 bases, V lost 3 bases, and 10 bases had no gene match. The CDR3 is 16 amino acids. CDR1 and CDR2 from the germline V gene are MNHEY and SMNVEV (reference sequence). CDR3 sequence reads: CASSFSAGGSGYEQYF. In DNA, the CDR3 is TGTGCCAGCAGTTTCTCAGCGGGAGGCTCGGGGTACGAGCAGTACTTC.

This chain links TRBV10-2 with TRBJ2-3; D is unresolved. V lost 2 bases and J 0 bases, leaving 9 bases between the germline ends. The CDR3 is made up of 15 amino acids. Germline V gene data show CDR1 as WSHSY and CDR2 as SAAADI. CDR3 DNA sequence: TGCGCCAGCAGTGAGACGCAAGCTAGCACAGATACGCAGTATTTT. It translates to CASSETQASTDTQYF.

V and J are TRBV19 and TRBJ1-1; TRBD1 matches 8 bases. The CDR3 is 15 amino acids. V gave up 6 bases and J gave up 6 bases; unmatched junction bases: 12. CDR1 LNHDA and CDR2 SQIVND come from the germline V gene (reference sequence). CDR3 nucleotides: TGTGCCAGTAGAGCTAGTGGGACAGGACAATCTGAAGCTTTCTTT. Translated: CASRASGTGQSEAFF.

The chain combines TRBV28 with TRBJ2-3; TRBD2 aligns across 9 bases. Germline CDR1 and CDR2: MDHEN and SYDVKM. The junction had 13 bases not matched to a gene; V was cut back by 8 bases and J by 4 bases. CDR3 length: 16 amino acids. The CDR3: CASEPNGREGSDTQYF. The CDR3 DNA follows: TGTGCCAGCGAACCCAATGGGCGGGAGGGGTCAGATACGCAGTATTTT. The whole variable domain, filled in from reference TRBV28 and TRBJ2-3, reads DVKVTQSSRYLVKRTGEKVFLECVQDMDHENMFWYRQDPGLGLRLIYFSYDVKMKEKGDIPEGYSVSREKKERFSLILESASTNQTSMYLCASEPNGREGSDTQYFGPGTRLTVL.

This chain links TRBV7-8 with TRBJ2-7; 10 nucleotides line up with TRBD1. Germline V gene data show CDR1 as SGHVS and CDR2 as FQNEAQ. Losses at the gene ends were 1 base for V and 5 bases for J; bases not matched to a gene: 8. The CDR3 consists of 16 residues. The CDR3 DNA is TGTGCCAGCAGCTTAGGGGTGGGGACAGGGGTGCACGAGCAGTACTTC. Residues: CASSLGVGTGVHEQYF.

The V and J genes are TRBV5-1 and TRBJ1-1; perhaps TRBD1 as D (6 bases). CDR3 length: 14 residues. CDR1 is SGHRS, CDR2 YFSETQ, per germline. V shed 3 bases and J shed 1 base, with 10 bases lying between them. In DNA, the CDR3 is TGCGCCAGCAGCTCTTCAGGGGCGAACACTGAAGCTTTCTTT. Translation: CASSSSGANTEAFF.

This chain joins TRBV2 and TRBJ2-1; TRBD2 aligns across 8 bases. This CDR3 is built from 16 residues. Trimming removed 6 bases from V and 0 bases from J; junction bases left unmatched: 7. Germline V gives CDR1 SNHLY, CDR2 FYNNEI. The DNA of the CDR3 is TGTGCCAGCAGCCCACTAGCGGAGAGCTCCTACAATGAGCAGTTCTTC. As protein: CASSPLAESSYNEQFF.

With respect to this clone: This sample also contains other DNA sequences that code for the same CDR3. The V call is TRBV2, the J call TRBJ1-6; D is possibly TRBD1 (5 bases). The CDR3 totals 13 residues. Trimming took 2 bases from V and 10 from J, leaving 9 bases between them. CDR1 SNHLY and CDR2 FYNNEI come from the germline V gene. DNA of the CDR3: TGTGCCAGCAGTGAACAGGGAGGGTCACCCCTCCACTTT. Its protein product is CASSEQGGSPLHF.

This sequence joins TRBV28 and TRBJ2-1, with a possible D match to TRBD1 (6 bases). The germline V and J ends were trimmed by 9 bases and 5 bases, with 11 bases remaining between them. Germline CDR1 and CDR2: MDHEN and SYDVKM. This CDR3 contains 12 residues. Here the CDR3 reads CASTGQNNEQFF. The CDR3 DNA is TGTGCCAGTACTGGACAGAACAATGAGCAGTTCTTC. The entire variable domain, with the rest obtained from reference TRBV28 and TRBJ2-1, is as follows: DVKVTQSSRYLVKRTGEKVFLECVQDMDHENMFWYRQDPGLGLRLIYFSYDVKMKEKGDIPEGYSVSREKKERFSLILESASTNQTSMYLCASTGQNNEQFFGPGTRLTVL.